This T cell receptor (beta chain) was recorded in a study of OX40 agonist ivuxolimab in advanced cancers. Findings and limits, study-wide: The average count of expanded clones was higher among CD8+ T cells than among CD4+. At 0.1 to 3.0 mg/kg, clonal expansion of CD4+ and CD8+ blood T cells had occurred by week 6.

The protocol was immunoSEQ multiplex PCR, while the TCRdb copy is restricted to in-frame clones and leaves out a portion. The sample consists of 75,000 to 100,000 clones, about 84% of them appearing once. With respect to this clone: Its specificity is not known.

The sequencing used CD4+ or CD8+ T cells sorted from blood, collected in a trial of the OX40 agonist ivuxolimab. This TCR derives from an adult with an advanced solid tumor such as melanoma, head and neck, liver or kidney cancer.

CDR3 bases: TGCAGCGTTGTTAGCAGGGTTGAAGCTTTCTTT. It specifies CSVVSRVEAFF. This chain connects TRBV29-1 to TRBJ1-1, with D perhaps matching TRBD1 (5 bases). The germline V and J ends were trimmed by 4 bases and 7 bases, with 10 bases remaining between them. Germline CDR1 reads SQVTM; CDR2 reads ANQGSEA. The CDR3 is 11 amino acids.